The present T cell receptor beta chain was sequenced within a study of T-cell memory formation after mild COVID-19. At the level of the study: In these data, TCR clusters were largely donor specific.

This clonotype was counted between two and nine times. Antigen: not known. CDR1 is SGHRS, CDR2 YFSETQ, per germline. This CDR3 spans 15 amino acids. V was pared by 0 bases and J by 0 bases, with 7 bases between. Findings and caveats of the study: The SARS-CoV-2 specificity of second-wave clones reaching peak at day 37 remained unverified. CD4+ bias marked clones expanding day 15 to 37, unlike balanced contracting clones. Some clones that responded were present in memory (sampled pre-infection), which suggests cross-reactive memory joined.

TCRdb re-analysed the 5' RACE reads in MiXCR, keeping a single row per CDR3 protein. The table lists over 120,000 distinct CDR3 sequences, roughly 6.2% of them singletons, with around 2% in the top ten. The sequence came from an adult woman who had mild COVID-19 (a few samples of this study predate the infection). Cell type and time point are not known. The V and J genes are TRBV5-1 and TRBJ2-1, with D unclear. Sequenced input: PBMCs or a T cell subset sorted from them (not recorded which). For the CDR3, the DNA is TGCGCCAGCAGCTTGGGGCTGCGCTCCTACAATGAGCAGTTCTTC. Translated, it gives CASSLGLRSYNEQFF.